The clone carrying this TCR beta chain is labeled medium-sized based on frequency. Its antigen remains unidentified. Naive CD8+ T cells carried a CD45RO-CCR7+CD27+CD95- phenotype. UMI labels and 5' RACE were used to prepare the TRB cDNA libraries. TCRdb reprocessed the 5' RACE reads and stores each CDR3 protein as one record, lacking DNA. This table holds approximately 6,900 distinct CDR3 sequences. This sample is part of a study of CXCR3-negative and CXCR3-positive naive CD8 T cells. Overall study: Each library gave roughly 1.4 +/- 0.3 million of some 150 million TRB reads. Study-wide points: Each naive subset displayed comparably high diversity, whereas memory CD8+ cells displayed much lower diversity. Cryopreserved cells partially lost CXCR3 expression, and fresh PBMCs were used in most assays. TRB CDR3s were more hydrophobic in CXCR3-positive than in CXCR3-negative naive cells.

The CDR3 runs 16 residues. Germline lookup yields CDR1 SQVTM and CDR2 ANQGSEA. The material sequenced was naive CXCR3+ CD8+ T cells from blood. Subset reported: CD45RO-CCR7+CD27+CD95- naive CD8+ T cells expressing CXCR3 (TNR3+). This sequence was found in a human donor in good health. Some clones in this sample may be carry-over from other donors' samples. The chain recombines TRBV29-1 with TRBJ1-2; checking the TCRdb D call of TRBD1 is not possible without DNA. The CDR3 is CSAEGATGEVNYGYTF.